This T cell receptor (beta chain) came from a study of T cell responses to AZD1222 COVID-19 vaccine. Concerning this clone itself: Its antigen is undetermined.

The study's findings and limits: Possibly, clonal diversity was underestimated; donors were largely white British and included more females.

Data came from immunoSEQ multiplex PCR; TCRdb stores just in-frame clones and leaves some out. The repertoire holds roughly 250,000 clones, with 93% as singletons. This CDR3 is built from 16 residues. The germline V gene encodes CDR1 MNHEY and CDR2 SVGEGT. V lost 4 bases, J lost 6 bases, and 8 bases stayed unmatched. This chain uses TRBV6-2 or TRBV6-3 with TRBJ2-1, with 11 bases identical to TRBD2. This specimen consisted of peripheral blood, obtained on day 0 of AZD1222 vaccination. This receptor was obtained from an adult in good health. The CDR3 spells CASSSSSGGQFNEQFF. For the CDR3, the DNA is TGTGCCAGCAGTTCCTCTAGCGGGGGGCAATTCAATGAGCAGTTCTTC.